This T cell receptor (beta chain) comes out of a study of regulatory T cells in long-lasting Graves disease. Study context: Graves' patients, newly diagnosed, had taken antithyroid drugs under 3 months.

In its sample, this clonotype was seen many times. The TCR beta library used iRepertoire HTBI primers with Arm-PCR amplification of CDR3. TCRdb redid the calling of the multiplex PCR reads with MiXCR, one entry per CDR3 protein. Altogether more than 300,000 distinct CDR3 sequences are present, roughly 17% being singletons, with the ten largest covering 20%. The time point here: newly diagnosed GD, antithyroid drugs for less than 3 months. The authors made the TCR library using RNA they extracted from PBMCs. A further study also used this sample, focusing on T cells in Graves' hyperthyroidism and ophthalmopathy. From that study: No progression to ophthalmopathy during 18 months of follow-up defined stable disease.

The sample in question was peripheral blood mononuclear cells (PBMCs), obtained at new diagnosis, from a patient treated with antithyroid drugs. This receptor was obtained from a young woman with Graves disease.

The CDR3 bases are TGTGCCAGCAGCCAAGATAGTGGGCGCACAGATACGCAGTATTTT. It encodes CASSQDSGRTDTQYF. V gene TRBV3-1 combines with J gene TRBJ2-3; D remains ambiguous. Germline CDR1 is LGHDT and CDR2 is YNNKEL (reference sequence). The CDR3 is 15 residues long. Trimming pared 0 bases from V and 1 base from J, leaving 8 bases between.